The 16 T cell receptor beta chains below all came from one sample that was sequenced in a study of identical twins (TCRdb year 2016). The library was prepared using 5' RACE. TCRdb names Illumina HiSeq 2000 as the instrument used. Through fastp at Q25 and MiXCR, TCRdb rebuilt clones from the public reads, retaining in-frame beta chains. Records with the same CDR3 protein are collapsed into one entry carrying the most frequent genes and DNA. This sample has 200,000 to 300,000 distinct CDR3 sequences in its table, and about 13% of those were observed once. Jointly, the top ten make up roughly 4.2% of the sample. This sample also belongs to another study, concerning yellow fever vaccine responses in identical twins.

Sequencing input: memory (CD45RO+) T cells sorted from blood. The cell subset or site tag for this specimen amounts to: CD45RO+ enriched T cells. The origin of the receptors is a woman younger than 30 in good health.

This clonotype was observed a single time. The chain links TRBV7-6 to TRBJ2-3; the D gene is possibly TRBD2 (5 bases). The CDR3 has 13 residues. CDR1 is SGHVS and CDR2 is FNYEAQ in the germline V gene. Trimming removed 1 base at V and 11 bases at J, with 13 bases between. CDR3 region: CASSLGQLLGQYF. DNA of the CDR3: TGTGCCAGCAGCTTAGGGCAGCTACTAGGGCAGTATTTT.

V and J are TRBV5-1 and TRBJ2-3, with D maybe TRBD2 (7 bases). Germline CDR1 and CDR2: SGHRS and YFSETQ. The CDR3 sequence is 16 residues long. With 0 bases removed from V and 1 base from J, the gap between germline ends came to 12 bases. The CDR3 coding sequence is TGCGCCAGCAGCTTGGCCGGGGGGCTTGGCACAGATACGCAGTATTTT. It translates to CASSLAGGLGTDTQYF.

This clonotype was detected a few times. The V and J genes are TRBV3-1 and TRBJ2-4; 9 nucleotides align to TRBD2. The germline V gene encodes CDR1 LGHDT and CDR2 YNNKEL (reference sequence). The trim removed 5 bases at V and 7 bases at J, leaving 6 bases unmatched. The CDR3 has 14 amino acids. The CDR3 bases are TGTGCCAGCAGCTTAGGTAGCGGGGGTAACATTCAGTACTTC. Residues: CASSLGSGGNIQYF.

This clonotype has just a few counts. The chain combines TRBV5-1 with TRBJ2-5; D ambiguous. CDR1 and CDR2 from the germline V gene are SGHRS and YFSETQ. Trimming left V 0 bases short and J 3 bases short, with 15 bases between. The length of the CDR3 is 16 residues. The chain's CDR3 is CASSLGFRAEEETQYF. DNA of the CDR3: TGCGCCAGCAGCTTGGGATTCCGGGCCGAGGAAGAGACCCAGTACTTC. Using reference TRBV5-1 and TRBJ2-5 for the parts outside the CDR3, the full variable domain is KAGVTQTPRYLIKTRGQQVTLSCSPISGHRSVSWYQQTPGQGLQFLFEYFSETQRNKGNFPGRFSGRQFSNSRSEMNVSTLELGDSALYLCASSLGFRAEEETQYFGPGTRLLVL.

This clonotype was observed a handful of times. Written as DNA, the CDR3 is TGCAGTGCTTCGACGAGGGACGATACGCAGTATTTT. Translation: CSASTRDDTQYF. This chain uses TRBV20-1 with TRBJ2-3, with D perhaps assigned TRBD1 or TRBD2 (5 bases each). The CDR3 has 12 amino acids. Germline CDR1 DFQATT, CDR2 SNEGSKA (reference sequence). The V gene lost 5 bases and the J gene lost 6 bases, with 12 bases spanning the gap.

This chain links TRBV7-8 with TRBJ2-3; D not certain. Trimming left V 1 base short and J 2 bases short, with 7 bases between. CDR1 and CDR2 from the germline V gene are SGHVS and FQNEAQ. This CDR3 spans 14 amino acids. CDR3 DNA sequence: TGTGCCAGCAGCTTAGTTGGTGCCACAGATACGCAGTATTTT. It translates to CASSLVGATDTQYF.

V gene TRBV28 combines with J gene TRBJ1-2, with unresolved D. CDR3 length equals 15 residues. Trimming shortened V by 4 bases and J by 0 bases, and 12 bases separated the two germline ends. Germline CDR1 is MDHEN and CDR2 is SYDVKM. The CDR3 nucleotides are TGTGCCAGCAGTTCGAACCCCAAAGCTAACTATGGCTACACCTTC. As protein: CASSSNPKANYGYTF.

V gene TRBV18 combines with J gene TRBJ2-5; D is unresolved. The germline V gene has CDR1 KGHSH and CDR2 LQKENI. V was cut by 3 bases and J by 0 bases, with 5 bases left in between. This CDR3 is built from 13 residues. The CDR3 coding sequence is TGTGCCAGCTCACCCGTGTACCAAGAGACCCAGTACTTC. This translates into CASSPVYQETQYF.

The V gene is TRBV7-3, the J gene TRBJ2-1; the D call may be TRBD1 or TRBD2 (5 bases each). Germline assignment: CDR1 SGHTA and CDR2 FQGTGA. Trimming removed 5 bases from V and 8 bases from J, with 16 bases in between. This CDR3 is 14 amino acids long. CDR3 in amino acids: CASSRDHGTDEQFF. CDR3 DNA sequence: TGTGCCAGCAGCCGGGACCACGGTACCGATGAGCAGTTCTTC.

V gene TRBV12-3 or TRBV12-4 combines with J gene TRBJ1-5; 11 positions match TRBD1. The CDR3 totals 17 residues. V shed 1 base and J 3 bases; nucleotides not matched to a gene: 5. CDR3 nucleotides: TGTGCCAGCAGTTTAGTCATGGGACAGGGGGTCAATCAGCCCCAGCATTTT. Translated, it gives CASSLVMGQGVNQPQHF.

At least ten counts were recorded for this clonotype. This chain links TRBV7-3 with TRBJ2-2; D is undetermined. Germline CDR1 is SGHTA and CDR2 is FQGTGA. The V and J ends lost 5 bases and 0 bases respectively, with 10 bases between them. The CDR3 is made up of 15 amino acids. The chain's CDR3 is CASSPWAANTGELFF. The CDR3 region has the DNA TGTGCCAGCAGCCCCTGGGCAGCGAACACCGGGGAGCTGTTTTTT.

This clonotype has only a few counts. The CDR3 coding sequence is TGTGCCAGCAGTTTGCTTGGGGGGGACGAGACCCAGTACTTC. It encodes CASSLLGGDETQYF. The chain joins TRBV28 to TRBJ2-5; 7 nucleotides line up with TRBD2. Germline CDR1 and CDR2: MDHEN and SYDVKM. The ends lost 3 bases at V and 5 bases at J; junction bases unmatched: 6. This CDR3 is 14 amino acids long.

This clonotype was recorded a few times. The gene calls are TRBV11-2 and TRBJ2-5; the match to TRBD1 covers 8 bases. CDR3 size: 14 residues. Germline V gene data show CDR1 as SGHAT and CDR2 as FQNNGV. V gave up 5 bases and J gave up 1 base; unmatched junction bases: 3. The CDR3 loop reads CASSITGGQETQYF. The CDR3 DNA sequence: TGTGCCAGCAGCATTACAGGGGGCCAAGAGACCCAGTACTTC.

In this sample, this clonotype turned up many times. The chain recombines TRBV27 with TRBJ1-5; perhaps TRBD1 as D (5 bases). The V gene's germline CDR1 is MNHEY and CDR2 SMNVEV (reference sequence). This CDR3 region has 14 residues. Trimming left V 3 bases short and J 6 bases short, with 12 bases between. CDR3 in amino acids: CASSFGLGVQPQHF. The DNA for the CDR3 is TGTGCCAGCAGTTTCGGGTTAGGGGTTCAGCCCCAGCATTTT.

This clonotype has a count of ten or more. The chain employs TRBV4-3 and TRBJ2-3; maybe TRBD2 (5 bases). Germline V gene sequence: CDR1 LGHNA, CDR2 YSLEER. CDR3 size: 16 residues. V lost 2 bases and J 4 bases, leaving 16 bases between the germline ends. CDR3 DNA: TGCGCCAGCAGCCAATTTCAAGGGAGTGGATCAGATACGCAGTATTTT. It yields the protein CASSQFQGSGSDTQYF.

Here the CDR3 reads CASSETGKKLAKNIQYF. The CDR3 nucleotides are TGTGCCAGCAGCGAAACAGGGAAAAAGTTAGCCAAAAACATTCAGTACTTC. The rearrangement uses TRBV7-9 and TRBJ2-4; the D gene is possibly TRBD1 (6 bases). The CDR3 runs 17 residues. Looked up from germline, CDR1 is SEHNR and CDR2 is FQNEAQ (reference sequence). Trimming cost V 5 bases and J 0 bases, with 17 bases left between them.